This is a list of T cell receptor beta chains from one sample in a study of PD-1 blockade in classical Hodgkin lymphoma. Using immunoSEQ multiplex PCR, the repertoire was profiled, and TCRdb retains in-frame clones only, with some absent. The profile shows about 27,000 clones, over 55% of them singletons. Sequenced here: peripheral blood mononuclear cells (PBMCs), sampled before the fourth cycle of nivolumab. The receptors were sampled from a human donor with classical Hodgkin lymphoma. Each CDR3 is given with its conserved first and last residue.

TRBV27,15,TRBJ2-1,CASTRRGREGRGQFF
TRBV18,14,TRBJ2-1,CASSPQRGYNEQFF
TRBV5-1,17,TRBJ2-1,CASSLAEASGGTNEQFF
TRBV6-5,13,TRBJ2-7,CANGTTDAYEQYF
TRBV6-1,13,TRBJ2-7,CATTSGLINEQYF
TRBV15,13,TRBJ2-7,CATSTAQAYEQYF
TRBV6-6,15,TRBJ1-2,CASSYSPGPNYGYTF
TRBV2,12,TRBJ2-7,CASSEDPYEQYF
TRBV7-2,13,TRBJ2-5,CASSLVPQETQYF
TRBV30,12,TRBJ1-1,CAWRPMNTEAFF
TRBV7-9,15,TRBJ2-1,CASSPTGTSYNEQFF
TRBV7-9,12,TRBJ2-1,CASSPGVSEQFF
TRBV5-5,15,TRBJ1-2,CASSLAASANYGYTF
TRBV11-2,14,TRBJ2-5,CASSPPGGWETQYF
TRBV4-3,17,TRBJ2-3,CASSQTRLARITDTQYF
TRBV9,16,TRBJ2-2,CASSVFEGGRGGELFF
TRBV28,20,TRBJ1-4,CASRPGGVSWVFPPDEKLFF
TRBV28,15,TRBJ2-1,CASSAYREAYNEQFF
TRBV5-1,14,TRBJ2-3,CASSWSGGSDTQYF
TRBV7-8,15,TRBJ2-7,CASSYEGTLRDEQYF
TRBV7-2,18,TRBJ2-5,CASRLGLAGGYGVETQYF
TRBV18,17,TRBJ1-2,CASSPGTRQGARYGYTF
TRBV12-1,20,TRBJ2-2,CASSPIPSTSGGSNTGELFF
TRBV7-8,13,TRBJ2-7,CASSLMGPGEQYF
TRBV5-4,16,TRBJ2-1,CASSKAGTSGVNEQFF
TRBV2,12,TRBJ2-3,CASSEGLAREYF
TRBV6-5,14,TRBJ2-7,CASGWDRGFYEQYF
TRBV5-4,12,TRBJ2-3,CASSSAVDTQYF
TRBV5-6,15,TRBJ1-5,CASSWGAGGNQPQHF
TRBV7-2,16,TRBJ2-1,CASSLDGRPPYNEQFF
TRBV27,16,TRBJ2-2,CASSLPGTVNTGELFF
TRBV7-8,16,TRBJ2-1,CASREPGLAAYNEQFF
TRBV6-1,11,TRBJ1-1,CASSTRAEAFF
TRBV14,16,TRBJ2-2,CASSLKGGLSTGELFF
TRBV10-3,11,TRBJ1-5,CAISDGEKQHF
TRBV6-1,14,TRBJ2-3,CASLGGASTDTQYF
TRBV7-2,15,TRBJ1-1,CASSLTTGGSSEAFF
TRBV7-2,12,TRBJ2-7,CASSVPSYEQYF
TRBV28,16,TRBJ2-1,CASSLLGDRGGDEQFF
TRBV19,14,TRBJ1-4,CASSPGQRNEKLFF
TRBV19,13,TRBJ2-1,CASSLGTGDEQFF
TRBV11-2,14,TRBJ2-1,CASNPGLGVNEQFF
TRBV5-4,13,TRBJ2-5,CASSLLGWETQYF
TRBV28,15,TRBJ1-2,CASSSALVGYYGYTF
TRBV28,15,TRBJ2-2,CASSPQGRGAGELFF
TRBV6-1,16,TRBJ1-3,CASRGALYSSGNTIYF
TRBV28,15,TRBJ1-6,CATRPPGQGNSPLHF
TRBV7-9,15,TRBJ2-6,CASSFSSGGANVLTF
TRBV6-5,15,TRBJ1-1,CASSYSYRVGTEAFF
TRBV5-4,16,TRBJ2-3,CASSSRTSGEAGGQYF
TRBV27,16,TRBJ2-3,CASSPLAGGLTDTQYF
TRBV27,16,TRBJ2-1,CASSVYDRTPRGEQFF
TRBV9,14,TRBJ2-1,CASSLGGSPPEQFF
TRBV6-1,15,TRBJ1-2,CASRGGQGFNYGYTF
TRBV9,15,TRBJ1-4,CASGLQGGFNEKLFF